Detailed here is one TCR beta chain. Trimming cost V 1 base and J 1 base, with 13 bases left between them. CDR1 and CDR2 from the germline V gene are DFQATT and SNEGSKA (reference sequence). The CDR3 consists of 15 residues. The data originate from a study of regulatory T cells in long-lasting Graves disease. Relying on iRepertoire HTBI primers and Arm-PCR of CDR3 regions, the team built TCR beta libraries. MiXCR was run by TCRdb on the multiplex PCR reads, yielding one entry per CDR3 protein. The table records over 350,000 distinct CDR3 sequences, 15% of them present only once. Documented time point: newly diagnosed GD, antithyroid drugs for less than 3 months. With RNA extracted from PBMCs as input, the TCR library was made. Collection of peripheral blood (roughly 9.8 milliliters) was done using EDTA tubes. These data also formed part of another study, on T cells in Graves' hyperthyroidism and ophthalmopathy. That publication notes: Clonotypes that were expanded in thyroid above 0.001 mostly appeared in blood too.

The sequence derives from a woman aged 40 to 50 with Graves disease. This material consisted of peripheral blood mononuclear cells (PBMCs), taken at new diagnosis, from a patient treated with antithyroid drugs. J is TRBJ1-1 and V is TRBV20-1; D perhaps matches TRBD1 (6 bases). The CDR3 DNA reads TGCAGTGCTAGAGTCCCCGGGACACCGAACACTGAAGCTTTCTTT. Encoded protein: CSARVPGTPNTEAFF.